These 8 T cell receptor beta chains originate from one sample sequenced in a study of blood T cells in healthy people across ages. A second PCR, run for roughly 7 to 11 cycles, used a sample-barcoded 5' primer plus a J-beta primer mix. MiXCR, run by TCRdb on the 5' RACE reads, gives a single entry per CDR3 protein. This sample has about 730,000 distinct CDR3 sequences, with around 46% found just once. Sequencing was performed on blood. Source of these receptors: a woman in her fifties or sixties in good health.

The gene calls are TRBV7-9 and TRBJ2-5, with D unclear. V was shortened by 0 bases and J by 6 bases, with 5 bases between the two germline ends. The CDR3 is 12 amino acids. Germline CDR1 is SEHNR and CDR2 is FQNEAQ (reference sequence). The CDR3 loop reads CASSLAAKTQYF. CDR3 coding DNA: TGTGCCAGCAGCTTAGCGGCGAAGACCCAGTACTTC.

In its sample, this clonotype was seen once. This chain uses TRBV28 with TRBJ2-1; the match to TRBD2 covers 7 bases. The CDR3 has 15 residues. The V gene end was trimmed by 3 bases and the J gene end by 6 bases; junction bases not matched to a gene: 8. The germline CDR1 and CDR2 sequences are MDHEN and SYDVKM. CDR3 loop: CASSFTSEGPNEQFF. The CDR3 nucleotides read TGTGCCAGCAGTTTCACTAGCGAGGGTCCCAATGAGCAGTTCTTC.

The J gene is TRBJ1-2, the V gene TRBV20-1; D is unresolved. Germline assignment: CDR1 DFQATT and CDR2 SNEGSKA (reference sequence). The CDR3 has 11 residues. V was cut by 3 bases and J by 2 bases, with 4 bases left in between. In nucleotides, the CDR3 is TGCAGTGCTAGTGCCAACTATGGCTACACCTTC. Amino acid sequence: CSASANYGYTF.

This clonotype was detected only a few times. The V gene is TRBV6-1, the J gene TRBJ2-7; TRBD1 aligns across 7 bases. Germline V gives CDR1 MNHNS, CDR2 SASEGT. The CDR3 runs 15 residues. The V segment lost 8 bases and the J segment 5 bases; nucleotides outside the gene matches: 15. The CDR3 is CASPTYMTGFNEQYF. In DNA form, the CDR3 reads TGTGCCAGCCCGACTTATATGACAGGGTTCAACGAGCAGTACTTC.

The CDR3 sequence: CASSEPGGGETQYF. The CDR3 DNA follows: TGTGCCAGCAGTGAACCCGGCGGGGGGGAGACCCAGTACTTC. The genes are TRBV6-1 and TRBJ2-5, with 8 positions matching TRBD2. Losses at the gene ends were 2 bases for V and 5 bases for J; bases not matched to a gene: 4. The CDR3 has 14 residues. Looked up from germline, CDR1 is MNHNS and CDR2 is SASEGT.

CDR3: CASRRSGTRYYNEQFF. The CDR3 DNA sequence: TGTGCCAGCAGGCGCTCCGGGACTAGGTACTACAATGAGCAGTTCTTC. The chain couples TRBV6-2 or TRBV6-3 to TRBJ2-1; TRBD2 matches at 8 bases. The ends lost 6 bases at V and 3 bases at J; junction bases unmatched: 10. Germline V gives CDR1 MNHEY, CDR2 SVGEGT. This CDR3 is built from 16 residues.

The chain joins TRBV27 to TRBJ1-2; no clear D. The CDR3 contains 15 residues. CDR1 is MNHEY, CDR2 SMNVEV, per germline (reference sequence). The V end lost 1 base, the J end lost 2 bases, and 11 bases lay between the germline ends. The CDR3 sequence: CASSLFYSANYGYTF. The CDR3 region has the DNA TGTGCCAGCAGTTTATTCTACAGTGCCAACTATGGCTACACCTTC.

This clonotype came up a few times. The chain is built from TRBV20-1 and TRBJ1-6, with TRBD1 matching over 9 bases. The CDR3 length is 14 residues. Looked up from germline, CDR1 is DFQATT and CDR2 is SNEGSKA (reference sequence). V was clipped by 0 bases and J by 8 bases; unmatched bases: 2. The CDR3 loop is CSARETGGDSPLHF. DNA for the CDR3: TGCAGTGCTAGAGAAACAGGGGGCGATTCACCCCTCCACTTT.